A selection of T cell receptor beta chains follows, all from one sample in a study of T-cell memory formation after mild COVID-19. TCRdb itself ran the 5' RACE reads through MiXCR, one entry per CDR3 protein. This sample yields around 430,000 distinct CDR3 sequences, of which approximately 16% are seen a single time; under 25% belongs to the top ten. Material: PBMCs or a T cell subset sorted from them (not recorded which). The receptors were gathered from a man younger than 35 who had mild COVID-19 (a few samples of this study predate the infection). Cell type and time point are not known. Both conserved end residues are part of each CDR3. Each record gives: V gene, J gene, D gene, clone size, CDR3 length, CDR3 DNA, CDR3 protein. D genes are given only for firm matches. Clone size is stated in some rows and not others, as once, few, many or a class when expanded.

V: TRBV15; J: TRBJ1-2; D: TRBD1; size: .; length: 13; DNA: TGTGCCACCAGAACGGGACAGGCCGAGGGCTACACCTTC; CDR3: CATRTGQAEGYTF
V: TRBV6-1; J: TRBJ2-1; D: .; size: .; length: 14; DNA: TGTGCCAGCAGGGGCTCGCTTAGTGGGAATGAGCAGTTCTTC; CDR3: CASRGSLSGNEQFF
V: TRBV7-3; J: TRBJ1-5; D: .; size: .; length: 13; DNA: TGTGCCAGCAGCGAGGACAGATTTCAGCCCCAGCATTTT; CDR3: CASSEDRFQPQHF
V: TRBV4-1; J: TRBJ1-2; D: .; size: few; length: 15; DNA: TGCGCCAGCAGCCAAGGGGACGGCGCTAACTATGGCTACACCTTC; CDR3: CASSQGDGANYGYTF
V: TRBV10-3; J: TRBJ2-3; D: TRBD2; size: many; length: 14; DNA: TGTGCCATCAGTCAAACCGGGGGGACAGATACGCAGTATTTT; CDR3: CAISQTGGTDTQYF
V: TRBV5-1; J: TRBJ2-2; D: TRBD1; size: many; length: 14; DNA: TGCGCCAGCAAGGAGACAGGGTCGAACGGGGAGCTGTTTTTT; CDR3: CASKETGSNGELFF
V: TRBV5-1; J: TRBJ2-5; D: .; size: many; length: 13; DNA: TGTGCCAGCAGCTTAGGCCAAGAAGAGACCCAGTACTTC; CDR3: CASSLGQEETQYF
V: TRBV4-2; J: TRBJ1-6; D: .; size: .; length: 14; DNA: TGTGCCAGCAGCCAGGAGGGCCATGGCTCACCCCTCCACTTT; CDR3: CASSQEGHGSPLHF
V: TRBV7-9; J: TRBJ1-1; D: TRBD1; size: few; length: 13; DNA: TGTGCCAGCAGCTCGACAGGGTACGGCGAAGCTTTCTTT; CDR3: CASSSTGYGEAFF
V: TRBV5-1; J: TRBJ2-7; D: .; size: many; length: 11; DNA: TGCGCCAGCAGCTTGCAGGGCGAGCAGTACTTC; CDR3: CASSLQGEQYF
V: TRBV7-9; J: TRBJ1-5; D: TRBD1; size: .; length: 18; DNA: TGTGCCAGCAGCTTAGAATTCACAGGGGGAGTTGGCAATCAGCCCCAGCATTTT; CDR3: CASSLEFTGGVGNQPQHF
V: TRBV14; J: TRBJ1-1; D: .; size: .; length: 16; DNA: TGTGCCAGCAGCCTCACCGGGACAAATACGAACACTGAAGCTTTCTTT; CDR3: CASSLTGTNTNTEAFF
V: TRBV7-8; J: TRBJ2-5; D: .; size: .; length: 13; DNA: TGTGCCAGCAGGACGGAGCGTGCGGAGACCCAGTACTTC; CDR3: CASRTERAETQYF
V: TRBV6-1; J: TRBJ1-2; D: TRBD1; size: .; length: 14; DNA: TGTGCCAGCAGTGGGATACAGGGGGCGCAGGGCTACACCTTC; CDR3: CASSGIQGAQGYTF
V: TRBV7-3; J: TRBJ2-1; D: TRBD2; size: .; length: 14; DNA: TGTGCCAGCAGCTTCGGGACTAGCGGCAATGAGCAGTTCTTC; CDR3: CASSFGTSGNEQFF
V: TRBV18; J: TRBJ1-4; D: .; size: .; length: 12; DNA: TGTGCCAGTTACGGCGCGGATGAAAAACTGTTTTTT; CDR3: CASYGADEKLFF
V: TRBV4-1; J: TRBJ2-5; D: .; size: many; length: 14; DNA: TGCGCCAGCAGCCAATTTCCAGCTAAAGAGACCCAGTACTTC; CDR3: CASSQFPAKETQYF
V: TRBV7-9; J: TRBJ2-7; D: .; size: few; length: 14; DNA: TGTGCCAGCAGCTTAGAAGGTCAGGGCGACGAGCAGTACTTC; CDR3: CASSLEGQGDEQYF
V: TRBV7-9; J: TRBJ2-2; D: .; size: few; length: 14; DNA: TGTGCCAGCACCCGTGCTTCGGCCACCGGGGAGCTGTTTTTT; CDR3: CASTRASATGELFF
V: TRBV11-2; J: TRBJ2-3; D: .; size: .; length: 16; DNA: TGTGCCAGCAGCTTATCTTTGGCGAAGTTCACAGATACGCAGTATTTT; CDR3: CASSLSLAKFTDTQYF
V: TRBV7-3; J: TRBJ2-6; D: TRBD1; size: .; length: 17; DNA: TGTGCCAGCAGCCGTACAGGGGGCGTATCTGGGGCCAACGTCCTGACTTTC; CDR3: CASSRTGGVSGANVLTF
V: TRBV15; J: TRBJ2-5; D: TRBD1; size: .; length: 15; DNA: TGTGCCACCAGCAGAGAGGGACAGGGAAGGGAGACCCAGTACTTC; CDR3: CATSREGQGRETQYF
V: TRBV27; J: TRBJ1-5; D: .; size: few; length: 13; DNA: TGTGCCAGCAGTTGGACAGCTAATCAGCCCCAGCATTTT; CDR3: CASSWTANQPQHF
V: TRBV12-3/TRBV12-4; J: TRBJ2-1; D: TRBD2; size: few; length: 13; DNA: TGTGCCAGCAGTGGACTAGCGGGGGGTGAGCAGTTCTTC; CDR3: CASSGLAGGEQFF
V: TRBV2; J: TRBJ1-2; D: .; size: .; length: 12; DNA: TGTGCCAGCAGTGCAGGGTCCCTCGGCTACACCTTC; CDR3: CASSAGSLGYTF
V: TRBV5-4; J: TRBJ2-3; D: .; size: .; length: 14; DNA: TGTGCCAGCAGCTTGGGGGCCGATACAGATACGCAGTATTTT; CDR3: CASSLGADTDTQYF
V: TRBV4-1; J: TRBJ2-7; D: .; size: few; length: 14; DNA: TGCGCCAGCAGCCCCTCGTTGAACGGGGCCGAGCAGTACTTC; CDR3: CASSPSLNGAEQYF
V: TRBV12-3/TRBV12-4; J: TRBJ2-4; D: TRBD2; size: few; length: 15; DNA: TGTGCCAGCAGTGAGCGGGGGGTGGGCAAAAACATTCAGTACTTC; CDR3: CASSERGVGKNIQYF
V: TRBV4-2; J: TRBJ2-1; D: TRBD2; size: .; length: 15; DNA: TGTGCCAGCAGCCAGGGGAGCGGGGGGGCCGTTGAGCAGTTCTTC; CDR3: CASSQGSGGAVEQFF
V: TRBV12-3/TRBV12-4; J: TRBJ1-1; D: .; size: once; length: 14; DNA: TGTGCCAGCAGGGTGACAGGCGAGAAGGGTGAAGCTTTCTTT; CDR3: CASRVTGEKGEAFF
V: TRBV29-1; J: TRBJ1-1; D: .; size: .; length: 10; DNA: TGCAGCGTGCCCGGAGGTGAAGCTTTCTTT; CDR3: CSVPGGEAFF